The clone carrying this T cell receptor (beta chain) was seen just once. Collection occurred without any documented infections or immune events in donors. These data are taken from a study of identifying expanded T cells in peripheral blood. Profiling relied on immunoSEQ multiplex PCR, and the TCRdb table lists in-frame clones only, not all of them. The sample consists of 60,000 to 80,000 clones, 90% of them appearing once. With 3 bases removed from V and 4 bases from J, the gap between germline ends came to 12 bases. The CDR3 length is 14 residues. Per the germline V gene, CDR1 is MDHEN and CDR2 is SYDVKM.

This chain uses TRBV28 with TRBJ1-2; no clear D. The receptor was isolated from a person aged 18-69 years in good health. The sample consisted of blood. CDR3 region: CASSFGPNSYGYTF. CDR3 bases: TGTGCCAGCAGTTTCGGGCCCAACAGCTATGGCTACACCTTC.